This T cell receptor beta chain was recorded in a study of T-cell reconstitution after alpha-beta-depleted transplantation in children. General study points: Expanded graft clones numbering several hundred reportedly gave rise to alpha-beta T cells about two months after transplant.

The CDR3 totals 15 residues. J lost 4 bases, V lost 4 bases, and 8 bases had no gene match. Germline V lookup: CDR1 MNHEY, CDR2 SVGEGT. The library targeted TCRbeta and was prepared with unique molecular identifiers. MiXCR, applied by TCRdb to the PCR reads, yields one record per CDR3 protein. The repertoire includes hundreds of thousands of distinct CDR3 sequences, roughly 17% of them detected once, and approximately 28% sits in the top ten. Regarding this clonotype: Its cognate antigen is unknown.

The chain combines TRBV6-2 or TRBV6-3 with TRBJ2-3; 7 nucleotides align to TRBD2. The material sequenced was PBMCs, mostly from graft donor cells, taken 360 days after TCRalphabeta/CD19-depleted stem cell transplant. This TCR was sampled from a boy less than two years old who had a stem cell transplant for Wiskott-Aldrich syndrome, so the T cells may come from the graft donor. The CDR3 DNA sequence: TGTGCCAGCAGTTCCGCGCGGGAGAGGGCAGATACGCAGTATTTT. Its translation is CASSSARERADTQYF.